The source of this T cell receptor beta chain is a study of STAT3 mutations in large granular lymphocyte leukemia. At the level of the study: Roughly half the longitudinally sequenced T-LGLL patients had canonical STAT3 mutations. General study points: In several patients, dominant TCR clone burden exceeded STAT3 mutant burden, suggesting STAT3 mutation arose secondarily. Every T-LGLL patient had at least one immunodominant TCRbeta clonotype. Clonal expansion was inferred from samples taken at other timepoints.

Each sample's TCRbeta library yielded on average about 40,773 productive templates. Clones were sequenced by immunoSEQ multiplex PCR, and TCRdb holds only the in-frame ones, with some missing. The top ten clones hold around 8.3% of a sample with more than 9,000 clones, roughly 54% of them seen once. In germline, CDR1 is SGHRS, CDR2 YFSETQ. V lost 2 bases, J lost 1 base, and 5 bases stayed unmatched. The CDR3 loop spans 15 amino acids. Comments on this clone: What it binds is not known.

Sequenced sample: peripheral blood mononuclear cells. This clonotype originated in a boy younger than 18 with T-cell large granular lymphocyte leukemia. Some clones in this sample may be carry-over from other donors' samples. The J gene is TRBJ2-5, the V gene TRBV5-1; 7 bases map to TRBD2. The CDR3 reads CASSFTGTTQETQYF. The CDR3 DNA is TGCGCCAGCAGCTTTACCGGGACTACCCAAGAGACCCAGTACTTC.